The clone carrying this T cell receptor beta chain was seen more than once but under ten times. Its antigen is as yet unknown. A much larger clone is a single base away; this may be a read error. The germline V gene encodes CDR1 LGHDT and CDR2 YNNKEL (reference sequence). CDR3 length: 15 residues. The sample is drawn from a study of T cells in Graves' hyperthyroidism and ophthalmopathy. General study points: The model identified upcoming ophthalmopathy a median approximately seven months ahead of onset.

The TCR beta CDR3 regions underwent amplification using RNA transcripts as the source. During a first-round RT-PCR of the TCR CDR3, the HTBI primer set was used. TCRdb recomputed calls from the multiplex PCR reads with MiXCR, one row per CDR3 protein. The profile shows a few hundred thousand distinct CDR3 sequences, approximately 14% of them singletons. PBMCs were collected from an approximately 9.3 ml volume of fresh peripheral blood. The V and J genes are TRBV3-1 and TRBJ1-5; D is ambiguous. The source material was blood. The receptor's source is a woman in her twenties or thirties with Graves' ophthalmopathy. CDR3 in DNA: TGTGCCTGCAGCCTGGGTCTTTATAGCAATCAGCCCCAGCATTTT. It translates to CACSLGLYSNQPQHF. Together with reference TRBV3-1 and TRBJ1-5, the CDR3 gives the full variable domain: DTAVSQTPKYLVTQMGNDKSIKCEQNLGHDTMYWYKQDSKKFLKIMFSYNNKELIINETVPNRFSPKSPDKAHLNLHINSLELGDSAVYFCACSLGLYSNQPQHFGDGTRLSIL.